The 29 T cell receptor beta chains in this list originate from one sample, sequenced in a study of T cell repertoires in cytomegalovirus infection. MiXCR, applied by TCRdb to the reads, yields one record per CDR3 protein. The sample lists hundreds of thousands of distinct CDR3 sequences; approximately 31% were seen once. The sequenced material came from PBMCs. The receptors derive from a human donor in good health (CMV status not recorded). Some clones in this sample may be carry-over from other donors' samples.

This sequence joins TRBV24-1 and TRBJ2-2; unclear D gene. Deletions cut 5 bases from V and 4 bases from J, with 13 bases between. CDR1 and CDR2 (germline): KGHDR, SFDVKD. The length of the CDR3 is 15 residues. CDR3 in amino acids: CATSVPAPGTGELFF. In DNA, the CDR3 is TGTGCCACCAGTGTCCCGGCACCGGGCACCGGGGAGCTGTTTTTT.

As for this clonotype: A much larger clone lies a single base off, so this may be a read error. The conserved phenylalanine or tryptophan normally closing the CDR3 is absent here, so this likely arose from a read error. The V gene is TRBV6-1, the J gene TRBJ2-1; D tentatively reads TRBD1 or TRBD2 (5 bases each). The ends were cut back, 2 bases at V and 6 bases at J, with 11 bases in the middle. From germline, CDR1 is MNHNS and CDR2 SASEGT. CDR3 size: 14 residues. DNA for the CDR3: TGTGCCAGCAGTGAATCGGGGCTAGCCAATGAGCAGTTCATC. Its protein is CASSESGLANEQFI.

This clonotype was found once. This rearrangement joins TRBV11-2 to TRBJ2-7; no firm D call. Germline V lookup: CDR1 SGHAT, CDR2 FQNNGV. The CDR3 runs 14 residues. The ends were cut back, 5 bases at V and 3 bases at J, with 14 bases in the middle. The CDR3 region has the DNA TGTGCCAGCAGCCCACCCCCAATAGGCTACGAGCAGTACTTC. It is translated as CASSPPPIGYEQYF.

On this clonotype itself: Germline and junction disagree at one end, which may indicate a read error. The chain employs TRBV15 and TRBJ1-5; D remains unclear. The CDR3 is 14 amino acids. Germline V CDR1 and CDR2: LNHNV, YYDKDF (reference sequence). The CDR3 is CATSSRGSNQPQPF. Here the CDR3 DNA reads TGTGCCACCAGCTCCCGGGGTAGCAATCAGCCCCAGCCTTTT.

The chain has TRBV5-4 and TRBJ2-1, with D possibly being TRBD1 or TRBD2 (6 bases each). This CDR3 spans 14 amino acids. CDR1 is SGHNT and CDR2 is YYREEE in the germline V gene (reference sequence). Trimming pared 5 bases from V and 5 bases from J, leaving 14 bases between. CDR3 loop: CASRRGPLDNEQFF. The CDR3 bases are TGTGCCAGCAGACGGGGGCCCTTAGACAATGAGCAGTTCTTC. The full variable domain, rest sourced from reference TRBV5-4 and TRBJ2-1, is ETGVTQSPTHLIKTRGQQVTLRCSSQSGHNTVSWYQQALGQGPQFIFQYYREEENGRGNFPPRFSGLQFPNYSSELNVNALELDDSALYLCASRRGPLDNEQFFGPGTRLTVL.

This clonotype was counted only a few times. V is TRBV6-5 and J is TRBJ1-2; the match to TRBD1 covers 8 bases. This CDR3 contains 13 residues. The germline V gene has CDR1 MNHEY and CDR2 SVGAGI. Trimming cost V 6 bases and J 7 bases; bases outside gene matches: 7. The CDR3 sequence is CASRAPTGVGYTF. The DNA of the CDR3 is TGTGCCAGCAGAGCCCCGACAGGGGTTGGCTACACCTTC.

This clonotype was found a few times. The gene calls are TRBV5-5 and TRBJ1-1; D uncertain. Looked up from germline, CDR1 is SGHKS and CDR2 is YYEKEE (reference sequence). Between the trimmed V and J ends, which lost 4 bases and 0 bases, there was a span of 10 bases. CDR3 length equals 14 residues. CDR3: CASSPSGLNTEAFF. The CDR3 DNA reads TGTGCCAGCAGCCCCTCGGGGTTGAACACTGAAGCTTTCTTT.

This clonotype was counted a few times. The chain joins TRBV7-8 to TRBJ2-5; D remains ambiguous. The CDR3 runs to 15 residues. V was pared by 7 bases and J by 5 bases, with 20 bases between. The germline CDR1 and CDR2 sequences are SGHVS and FQNEAQ. In nucleotides, the CDR3 is TGTGCCAGCACCATGGGGAAGAGTAGAGTCGAGACCCAGTACTTC. Translated, it gives CASTMGKSRVETQYF.

This clonotype was detected only once. It is likely a read error, because the conserved phenylalanine at the end of the CDR3 is missing. The chain employs TRBV7-3 and TRBJ2-3; D possibly corresponds to TRBD2 (6 bases). CDR1 and CDR2 from the germline V gene are SGHTA and FQGTGA. The CDR3 loop spans 12 amino acids. V lost 5 bases, J lost 10 bases, and 13 bases lay in between. Here the CDR3 DNA reads TGTGCCAGCAGCCCGTCCGGGACTGCGCAGTATTGT. Amino acids: CASSPSGTAQYC.

This clonotype was seen only a few times. The chain uses TRBV19 and TRBJ2-1; the D gene could be TRBD1 or TRBD2 (5 bases each). The CDR3 length is 13 residues. V was clipped by 5 bases and J by 6 bases, with 11 bases between them. In germline, CDR1 is LNHDA, CDR2 SQIVND (reference sequence). The CDR3 sequence: CASSSGPPNEQFF. DNA of the CDR3: TGTGCCAGTAGTTCGGGACCTCCCAATGAGCAGTTCTTC.

This clonotype was counted between two and nine times. The chain couples TRBV5-1 to TRBJ1-2; D remains ambiguous. Germline-derived CDR1 and CDR2 are SGHRS and YFSETQ. The V gene lost 0 bases and the J gene lost 3 bases, with 6 bases spanning the gap. This CDR3 spans 13 amino acids. The CDR3 bases are TGCGCCAGCAGCTTGGAACCCTACTATGGCTACACCTTC. Translating gives CASSLEPYYGYTF.

This clonotype has just a few counts. The genes are TRBV5-1 and TRBJ2-2; unclear D gene. CDR1 SGHRS and CDR2 YFSETQ come from the germline V gene. CDR3 length: 15 amino acids. V was clipped by 5 bases and J by 3 bases, with 14 bases between them. CDR3 residues: CASSPWTGYTGELFF. CDR3 nucleotides: TGCGCCAGCAGTCCCTGGACGGGTTACACCGGGGAGCTGTTTTTT.

The V and J genes are TRBV7-8 and TRBJ1-2, with D tentatively TRBD1 (5 bases). The CDR3 length is 15 residues. Looked up from germline, CDR1 is SGHVS and CDR2 is FQNEAQ. V lost 1 base and J 0 bases, leaving 9 bases between the germline ends. The CDR3 DNA reads TGTGCCAGCAGCTTAGAGGGGTCTACTAACTATGGCTACACCTTC. Translated, it gives CASSLEGSTNYGYTF.

Concerning this clonotype: A much larger clone lies a single base off, so this may be a read error. The rearrangement joins TRBV15 to TRBJ1-2; 8 positions agree with TRBD1. In germline, CDR1 is LNHNV, CDR2 YYDKDF (reference sequence). The CDR3 runs 15 residues. The CDR3: CATIRDRGRDYGYTF. The CDR3 DNA reads as TGTGCCACCATCAGAGACAGGGGAAGGGACTATGGCTACACCTTC.

The rearrangement uses TRBV6-5 and TRBJ2-5; perhaps TRBD2 as D (5 bases). CDR1 MNHEY and CDR2 SVGAGI come from the germline V gene. CDR3 length equals 18 residues. Between the trimmed V and J ends, which lost 5 bases and 0 bases, there was a span of 22 bases. The CDR3 protein is CASSAFRRIKENQETQYF. CDR3 DNA: TGTGCCAGCAGTGCGTTCAGGAGGATTAAGGAGAACCAAGAGACCCAGTACTTC.

About this clonotype itself: A clone one base away is much larger, so this may be a read error. The rearrangement uses TRBV7-6 and TRBJ2-5; no clear D. The length of the CDR3 is 13 residues. Trimming pared 5 bases from V and 3 bases from J, leaving 10 bases between. Germline lookup yields CDR1 SGHVS and CDR2 FNYEAQ. This chain's CDR3 is CASSGDWEETQYF. The CDR3 DNA is TGTGCCAGCAGCGGGGATTGGGAAGAGACCCAGTACTTC.

This clonotype occurred a few times. This sequence joins TRBV6-6 and TRBJ1-2; D is uncertain. CDR1 MNHNY and CDR2 SVGAGI come from the germline V gene (reference sequence). The CDR3 covers 15 residues. The germline V and J ends were trimmed by 2 bases and 0 bases, with 10 bases remaining between them. The DNA for the CDR3 is TGTGCCAGCAGTTACGGAGGCAGCACTAACTATGGCTACACCTTC. Protein product: CASSYGGSTNYGYTF.

The chain couples TRBV12-3 or TRBV12-4 to TRBJ2-3; D is possibly TRBD1 (5 bases). With 3 bases removed from V and 3 bases from J, the gap between germline ends came to 13 bases. The CDR3 consists of 15 residues. The CDR3 DNA reads as TGTGCCAGCAGTTTGGTAGGGGCTGGGACAGATACGCAGTATTTT. Protein: CASSLVGAGTDTQYF.

The rearrangement uses TRBV19 and TRBJ1-5, with 9 bases aligning to TRBD1. CDR1 and CDR2 from the germline V gene are LNHDA and SQIVND (reference sequence). The CDR3 loop spans 15 amino acids. V trimming: 8 bases; J trimming: 7 bases; junction bases outside the gene matches: 12. This CDR3 is CASDYPGTGHQPQHF. The CDR3 DNA reads TGTGCCAGTGATTACCCGGGGACAGGGCACCAGCCCCAGCATTTT.

This clonotype was seen only once. The conserved phenylalanine or tryptophan is not found at the CDR3 terminus, so this likely reflects a read error. The chain links TRBV25-1 to TRBJ2-3; the match to TRBD2 covers 9 bases. The V segment lost 1 base and the J segment 1 base; nucleotides outside the gene matches: 6. The CDR3 length is 17 residues. Germline loops: CDR1 MGHDK, CDR2 SYGVNS. CDR3 DNA: TGTGCCAGCAGTGAATTCAGGACTAGCGTGGGCACAGATACGCAGTATTTG. Translating it yields CASSEFRTSVGTDTQYL.

Many counts were recorded for this clonotype. This chain joins TRBV7-9 and TRBJ2-3, with 9 bases identical to TRBD1. J gave up 5 bases and V 5 bases, and 11 bases lay outside the gene matches. Per the germline V gene, CDR1 is SEHNR and CDR2 is FQNEAQ (reference sequence). This CDR3 is 16 amino acids long. The DNA of the CDR3 is TGTGCCAGCAGCAACACCGGGACAGGGAGAGGAGATACGCAGTATTTT. This sequence encodes CASSNTGTGRGDTQYF.

V usage is TRBV7-2 and J usage is TRBJ2-5; tentatively, D is TRBD1 (6 bases). CDR3 length: 16 residues. Germline V gives CDR1 SGHTA, CDR2 FQGNSA. Trimming took off 4 bases at V and 4 bases at J, with 19 bases between the two ends. CDR3 nucleotide sequence: TGTGCCAGCAGCTCCGGACAGCCTTTCATCCGAGAGACCCAGTACTTC. As protein: CASSSGQPFIRETQYF. Filled out from reference TRBV7-2 and TRBJ2-5, the complete variable domain reads GAGVSQSPSNKVTEKGKDVELRCDPISGHTALYWYRQSLGQGLEFLIYFQGNSAPDKSGLPSDRFSAERTGGSVSTLTIQRTQQEDSAVYLCASSSGQPFIRETQYFGPGTRLLVL.

This clonotype was recorded a few times. The chain is built from TRBV20-1 and TRBJ1-5; perhaps TRBD1 as D (6 bases). CDR3 size: 15 residues. The germline CDR1 and CDR2 sequences are DFQATT and SNEGSKA (reference sequence). Trimming stripped 2 bases from V and 2 bases from J, with 13 bases between. The CDR3 coding sequence is TGCAGTGCTAGAACCGCGAGACAGGGCAATCAGCCCCAGCATTTT. Encoded protein: CSARTARQGNQPQHF.

This clonotype occurred a few times. The chain joins TRBV11-2 to TRBJ2-7, with D uncertain. CDR1 and CDR2 from the germline V gene are SGHAT and FQNNGV. V lost 7 bases, J lost 2 bases, and 18 bases lay in between. This CDR3 contains 15 residues. The CDR3 here is CASTPRRSWPYEQYF. The CDR3 DNA sequence: TGTGCCAGCACCCCCCGGCGCTCTTGGCCCTACGAGCAGTACTTC.

With regard to this clonotype: An end of the junction differs from the germline gene, which may be a read error. This chain connects TRBV4-2 to TRBJ1-2, with a weak D call TRBD1 (5 bases). The germline CDR1 and CDR2 sequences are LGHNA and YNFKEQ. The CDR3 spans 13 residues. This CDR3 is CASSQGQGYGYPF. In DNA form, the CDR3 reads TGTGCCAGCAGCCAAGGTCAGGGCTATGGCTACCCCTTC.

Remarks on this clonotype: Germline is not matched at one junction end, which may reflect a read error. J is TRBJ2-3 and V is TRBV15; no clear D gene. The CDR3 spans 11 residues. The germline CDR1 and CDR2 sequences are LNHNV and YYDKDF (reference sequence). The CDR3 region has the DNA TGTGCCACCAGCGGCGCAGATACGAAGTATTTT. It translates to CATSGADTKYF.

The chain combines TRBV12-3 or TRBV12-4 with TRBJ1-1; 7 nucleotides match TRBD1. The CDR3 has 12 residues. J lost 4 bases, V lost 6 bases, and 2 bases had no gene match. DNA for the CDR3: TGTGCCAGCAGCGACAGGGCCACTGAAGCTTTCTTT. It specifies CASSDRATEAFF.

This CDR3 is CASRQAAGLRTDTQYF. CDR3 bases: TGTGCCAGCAGACAGGCCGCAGGGCTTCGGACAGATACGCAGTATTTT. The chain recombines TRBV3-1 with TRBJ2-3; D might be TRBD1 (5 bases). The CDR3 runs 16 residues. Germline loops: CDR1 LGHDT, CDR2 YNNKEL (reference sequence). Trimming shortened V by 6 bases and J by 3 bases, and 19 bases separated the two germline ends.

V and J are TRBV6-6 and TRBJ1-6; D might be TRBD1 (5 bases). This CDR3 has 14 residues. Trimming stripped 2 bases from V and 10 bases from J, with 12 bases between. Germline CDR1 is MNHNY and CDR2 is SVGAGI (reference sequence). CDR3 sequence: CASSYIRDGSPLHF. The CDR3 coding sequence is TGTGCCAGCAGTTACATCAGGGATGGGTCACCCCTCCACTTT.